One TCR beta chain is described in this entry. Its antigen remains unidentified. No base qualities exist here, and no much larger clone lies one base off it. Preparation of the library involved the immunoSEQ multiplex PCR assay. On the authors' methods: A statistical classification framework was built for diagnosing cytomegalovirus status from the catalog of TCR beta chain sequences. TCRdb holds this immuneACCESS table with in-frame rearrangements only. Some clones are missing; in checked studies, unresolved V genes explain under half, and the rest has no known cause. V and J calls and clone size are copied from that table; D and trimming were computed from the DNA. The sample table contains roughly 150,000 clones; only one count was recorded for approximately 96% of them. The ten largest clones add up to roughly 1% of the sample. The germline V gene supplies CDR1 MNHNS and CDR2 SASEGT. V lost 4 bases and J lost 6 bases; the stretch between them is 9 bases long. From the cysteine through the phenylalanine, the CDR3 covers 13 amino acids. Only the CDR3 DNA stays, 39 bases, in frame from base 1.

This entry belongs to a study of cytomegalovirus exposure and HLA in healthy donors (dated by TCRdb to the late 2010s). Looking at the study overall: According to a later analysis, one platform produced both the roughly 130 validation repertoires and the roughly 660 repertoires of the first cohort. To predict cytomegalovirus infection status, the study brought together high-throughput TCR immunosequencing, statistical association of individual TCRs with disease status, and machine learning. A separate validation cohort of approximately 120 different subjects was used in addition to the roughly 720-subject first cohort. The aim of the study was to test whether cataloging public T cell receptors could identify signatures of past pathogen exposure. Study-wide conclusions, independent of this receptor: A later analysis had no HLA typing for the validation cohort, so co-occurrence there was scored across all 130 or so repertoires. Across donors, most TCR sequences were observed very rarely, whereas some public TCRs were present in many individuals. Subsequent analysis determined that TCRs grouped into clusters in the first cohort also showed a tendency toward co-occurrence across the 120 or so validation repertoires, and 94% of cluster scores exceeded 0. A few of the identified cytomegalovirus-associated TCR beta chains were confirmed in vitro to be specific for cytomegalovirus antigens. Cytomegalovirus status was reported to be diagnosed by the classifier with high specificity and sensitivity in both the original and validation cohorts. A total of fewer than 200 TCR beta chains were listed by the study as associated with cytomegalovirus. According to the authors, the approach could potentially be generalized to other disease states and immunological phenotypes.

The donors were included in the validation cohort of 120 subjects, a group kept apart from the roughly 670-subject first cohort. Sequenced sample: PBMCs. The chain was built from TRBV6-1 and TRBJ2-2, with the D gene not clear enough to name. This TCR came from a woman aged 18-29 years in good health and CMV-seronegative. The CDR3 reads CASSAVGSGELFF. The DNA sequence follows: TGTGCCAGCAGTGCCGTTGGCTCCGGGGAGCTGTTTTTT.